The 17 T cell receptor beta chains in this list originate from one sample, sequenced in a study of blood T cell repertoires in COVID-19. The protocol was immunoSEQ multiplex PCR, while the TCRdb copy is restricted to in-frame clones and leaves out a portion. Among roughly 90,000 clones, around 82% were seen once, and the ten largest hold 3%. Sample: peripheral blood. Receptors originate from a woman of 80 years or more with COVID-19, enrolled during active disease.

The rearrangement uses TRBV5-1 and TRBJ2-5; D not certain. V was shortened by 2 bases and J by 1 base, with 6 bases between the two germline ends. Germline CDR1 is SGHRS and CDR2 is YFSETQ. This CDR3 has 13 residues. The CDR3 protein is CASSFQAQETQYF. CDR3 in DNA: TGCGCCAGCAGCTTCCAGGCCCAAGAGACCCAGTACTTC.

J is TRBJ2-7 and V is TRBV11-2; D perhaps matches TRBD2 (6 bases). This CDR3 spans 15 amino acids. Germline values: CDR1 SGHAT, CDR2 FQNNGV. Deletions cut 6 bases from V and 1 base from J, with 16 bases between. The CDR3 reads CASSSRTGLSYEQYF. CDR3 coding DNA: TGTGCCAGCAGTTCACGAACGGGACTTTCCTACGAGCAGTACTTC.

The genes are TRBV27 and TRBJ1-1; D gene ambiguous. The CDR3 runs 15 residues. With 5 bases removed from V and 0 bases from J, the gap between germline ends came to 13 bases. Germline values: CDR1 MNHEY, CDR2 SMNVEV (reference sequence). CDR3 sequence reads: CASSGRRILNTEAFF. The DNA for the CDR3 is TGTGCCAGCAGTGGGAGACGGATCTTGAACACTGAAGCTTTCTTT.

The V call is TRBV10-3, the J call TRBJ1-4, with TRBD1 identical over 9 bases. The CDR3 sequence is 14 residues long. Per the germline V gene, CDR1 is ENHRY and CDR2 is SYGVKD. V lost 2 bases to trimming and J lost 8 bases; unmatched junction nucleotides: 3. The CDR3, as DNA: TGTGCCATCAGTGAGGGGACAGGGCGCGAAAAACTGTTTTTT. It specifies CAISEGTGREKLFF.

The chain joins TRBV30 to TRBJ2-7, with 7 bases identical to TRBD1. The germline V gene encodes CDR1 GTSNPN and CDR2 SVGIG (reference sequence). This CDR3 is built from 16 residues. Trimming removed 2 bases from V and 7 bases from J; junction bases left unmatched: 17. DNA for the CDR3: TGTGCCTGGAGTCCACTTCCGTATAGACAGGGCGAGGAGCAGTACTTC. Encoded protein: CAWSPLPYRQGEEQYF.

The chain employs TRBV5-5 and TRBJ2-7, with D tentatively TRBD2 (5 bases). The CDR3 extends over 15 amino acids. Per germline, CDR1 SGHKS and CDR2 YYEKEE (reference sequence). V lost 4 bases, J lost 0 bases, and 14 bases lay in between. CDR3 coding DNA: TGTGCCAGCAGCCCGCCGGGGAAGGACTCCTACGAGCAGTACTTC. It is translated as CASSPPGKDSYEQYF.

The chain links TRBV28 to TRBJ2-7; 11 nucleotides match TRBD2. J was trimmed by 5 bases and V by 4 bases; bases with no gene match: 7. Germline CDR1 is MDHEN and CDR2 is SYDVKM. CDR3 length: 15 amino acids. The CDR3 loop reads CASSSDSGRAHEQYF. The CDR3 DNA is TGTGCCAGCAGTTCCGATAGCGGGAGGGCCCACGAGCAGTACTTC.

V and J are TRBV19 and TRBJ2-3; TRBD2 matches 10 bases. This CDR3 is 17 amino acids long. V dropped 5 bases and J dropped 5; count of bases not matched to a gene: 13. Germline CDR1 and CDR2: LNHDA and SQIVND (reference sequence). CDR3 coding DNA: TGTGCCAGTAGTTATACCCCCGGGACTAGCGAAGTAGATACGCAGTATTTT. It translates to CASSYTPGTSEVDTQYF.

This clone was seen more than once but under ten times. The rearrangement uses TRBV7-3 and TRBJ1-1; possible D gene TRBD1, 6 bases. Deletions cut 5 bases from V and 1 base from J, with 14 bases between. The germline V gene has CDR1 SGHTA and CDR2 FQGTGA. The length of the CDR3 is 15 residues. The CDR3 nucleotides are TGTGCCAGCAGCCCCCGGGGGGCAAGGAACACTGAAGCTTTCTTT. As protein: CASSPRGARNTEAFF.

V gene TRBV10-3 combines with J gene TRBJ2-1; 12 bases fit TRBD2. The CDR3 runs 15 residues. The germline V gene has CDR1 ENHRY and CDR2 SYGVKD. The J segment lost 6 bases and the V segment lost 5 bases, leaving 5 bases of the junction unmatched. The CDR3 loop reads CAISLAGGHGNEQFF. CDR3 nucleotide sequence: TGTGCCATCAGTCTAGCGGGAGGGCATGGCAATGAGCAGTTCTTC.

V and J are TRBV5-1 and TRBJ2-3, with D perhaps TRBD2 (6 bases). V lost 4 bases and J 0 bases, leaving 12 bases between the germline ends. This CDR3 is 15 amino acids long. Germline V gene data show CDR1 as SGHRS and CDR2 as YFSETQ. CDR3 in amino acids: CASSETSKSTDTQYF. The CDR3 DNA reads as TGCGCCAGCAGCGAAACTAGCAAGAGCACAGATACGCAGTATTTT.

The rearrangement links TRBV5-4 to TRBJ1-2; 8 nucleotides match TRBD1. The CDR3 extends over 14 amino acids. The V segment lost 0 bases and the J segment 4 bases; nucleotides outside the gene matches: 2. Germline V lookup: CDR1 SGHNT, CDR2 YYREEE (reference sequence). The CDR3 DNA follows: TGTGCCAGCAGCTTGGACAGGGGGGGCTATGGCTACACCTTC. This encodes CASSLDRGGYGYTF.

CDR3 coding DNA: TGTGCCAGTAGTACGGCAGGGGAAGGCGTCGGCTACACCTTC. Protein product: CASSTAGEGVGYTF. The V and J genes are TRBV19 and TRBJ1-2; D is perhaps TRBD1 (6 bases). This CDR3 is 14 amino acids long. V dropped 4 bases and J dropped 8 bases, with 17 bases sitting between them. Germline CDR1 and CDR2: LNHDA and SQIVND (reference sequence).

The genes are TRBV5-4 and TRBJ2-3; a weak D match, TRBD2 (5 bases). V was pared by 3 bases and J by 6 bases, with 14 bases between. The germline V gene encodes CDR1 SGHNT and CDR2 YYREEE (reference sequence). The CDR3 covers 14 residues. CDR3 bases: TGTGCCAGCAGCTCCCAGCAGGCGGGTGATACGCAGTATTTT. Protein product: CASSSQQAGDTQYF.

This sequence joins TRBV3-1 (or the pseudogene TRBV3-2) and TRBJ2-1; TRBD1 matches at 8 bases. CDR3 length equals 14 residues. The germline V gene has CDR1 LGHDT and CDR2 YNNKEL (reference sequence). V gave up 8 bases and J gave up 7 bases; unmatched junction bases: 10. The CDR3 sequence: CASAKQGEWNEQFF. The CDR3 DNA reads as TGTGCCAGCGCGAAACAGGGGGAGTGGAATGAGCAGTTCTTC.

V gene TRBV7-9 combines with J gene TRBJ2-3; D remains ambiguous. Germline V gene lookup returns CDR1 SEHNR and CDR2 FQNEAQ (reference sequence). The length of the CDR3 is 13 residues. The germline V and J ends were trimmed by 10 bases and 0 bases, with 11 bases remaining between them. The CDR3 DNA reads as TGTGCCAACACAGATACTAGCACAGATACGCAGTATTTT. Protein: CANTDTSTDTQYF.

The V call is TRBV7-6, the J call TRBJ2-7, with D maybe TRBD1 (6 bases). Germline CDR1 and CDR2: SGHVS and FNYEAQ. Deletions cut 2 bases from V and 5 bases from J, with 10 bases between. CDR3 size: 13 residues. CDR3 nucleotide sequence: TGTGCCAGCAGCTTATGGCAGGGGAACGAGCAGTACTTC. Encoded protein: CASSLWQGNEQYF.